The source of this T cell receptor (beta chain) is a study of regulatory T cells in long-lasting Graves disease. Study outcomes and limitations: More public clonotypes were shared by persistent patients (around 2,800) than by new patients (about 1,000).

Time point noted: newly diagnosed GD, antithyroid drugs for less than 3 months. Researchers made the TCR library from RNA that was extracted from PBMCs. This clonotype has a count of ten or more. Its antigen is unidentified. Investigators prepared the TCR beta libraries by applying iRepertoire HTBI primers and Arm-PCR of CDR3 regions. Authors' analysis steps: Samples revealed 60 to 70 TRBV and 14 TRBJ segments. TCRdb called the multiplex PCR reads again in MiXCR, with one record for every CDR3 protein. In this record, the V and J calls reflect TCRdb's handling and not the investigators' own analysis. The sample lists approximately 250,000 distinct CDR3 sequences, approximately 20% occurring once. This receptor was taken from a female donor with Graves disease. This specimen was peripheral blood mononuclear cells (PBMCs), taken at new diagnosis, from a patient treated with antithyroid drugs.

In DNA, the CDR3 is TGTGCCAGCTCACGACAAATGGGACAGGGCGATCGGGGCAATCAGCCCCAGCATTTT. Translation: CASSRQMGQGDRGNQPQHF. This rearrangement joins TRBV27 to TRBJ1-5, with 9 bases fitting TRBD1. From germline, CDR1 is MNHEY and CDR2 SMNVEV (reference sequence). Unmatched junction bases numbered 19, after V lost 8 bases and J lost 2 bases. The CDR3 is made up of 19 amino acids.